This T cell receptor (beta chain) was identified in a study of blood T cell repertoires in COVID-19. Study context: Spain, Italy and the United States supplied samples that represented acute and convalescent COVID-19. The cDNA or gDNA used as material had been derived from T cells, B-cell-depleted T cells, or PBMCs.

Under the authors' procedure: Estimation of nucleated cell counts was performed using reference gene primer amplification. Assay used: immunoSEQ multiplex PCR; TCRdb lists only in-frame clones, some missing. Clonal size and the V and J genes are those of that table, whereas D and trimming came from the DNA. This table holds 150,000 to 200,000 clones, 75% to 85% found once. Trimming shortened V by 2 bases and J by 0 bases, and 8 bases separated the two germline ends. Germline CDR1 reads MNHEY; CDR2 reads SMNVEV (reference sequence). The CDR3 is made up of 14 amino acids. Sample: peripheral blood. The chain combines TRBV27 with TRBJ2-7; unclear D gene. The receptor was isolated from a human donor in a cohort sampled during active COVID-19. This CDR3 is CASSLTPNSYEQYF. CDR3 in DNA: TGTGCCAGCAGTTTAACACCCAACTCCTACGAGCAGTACTTC.